A selection of T cell receptor beta chains follows, all from one sample in a study of cytomegalovirus exposure and HLA in healthy donors. Repertoires were generated with immunoSEQ multiplex PCR, while TCRdb's copy carries only in-frame clones and drops some. The table lists over 70,000 clones, more than 60% of them singletons. Sequencing was done on a sample of PBMCs. All receptors derive from a man aged 50-60 years in good health and CMV-seropositive. The CDR3 runs from the conserved cysteine through the conserved F or W. Each record gives: J gene, CDR3 length, clone size, V gene, D gene, CDR3 protein, CDR3 DNA. The D gene is left open where the match is weak. Not every row has a clone size; where given, it reads once, few, many or a size class.

TRBJ2-7 | 16 | once | TRBV29-1 | TRBD2 | CSGAGTSGRSSNEQYF | TGCAGCGGAGCCGGGACTAGCGGGAGATCGTCCAACGAGCAGTACTTC
TRBJ2-7 | 15 | - | TRBV9 | TRBD1 | CASSVAGGFTYEQYF | TGTGCCAGCAGCGTCGCAGGGGGTTTCACCTACGAGCAGTACTTC
TRBJ2-7 | 16 | - | TRBV10-3 | - | CAISDVRERRVYEQYF | TGTGCCATCAGTGATGTTAGGGAGAGGAGGGTTTACGAGCAGTACTTC
TRBJ1-2 | 11 | - | TRBV9 | - | CASSGQEKYTF | TGTGCCAGCAGCGGTCAAGAGAAGTACACCTTC
TRBJ1-6 | 14 | - | TRBV7-3 | TRBD1 | CASSTGQPNSPLHF | TGTGCCAGCAGCACGGGACAGCCTAATTCACCCCTCCACTTT
TRBJ1-5 | 16 | few | TRBV4-1 | - | CASSQAVGVGNQPQHF | TGCGCCAGCAGCCAAGCCGTAGGGGTAGGAAATCAGCCCCAGCATTTT
TRBJ2-4 | 15 | - | TRBV5-1 | - | CASSKTNGAKNIQYF | TGCGCCAGCAGCAAGACTAACGGGGCCAAAAACATTCAGTACTTC
TRBJ1-2 | 14 | - | TRBV19 | TRBD1 | CASSQTGTNYGYTF | TGTGCCAGTAGCCAGACAGGGACTAACTATGGCTACACCTTC
TRBJ1-1 | 15 | few | TRBV6-5 | - | CASSYSSSWNTEAFF | TGTGCCAGCAGTTACTCGTCGTCCTGGAACACTGAAGCTTTCTTT
TRBJ1-1 | 15 | - | TRBV7-3 | - | CASSLMGGGITEAFF | TGTGCCAGCAGCTTAATGGGCGGGGGGATCACTGAAGCTTTCTTT
TRBJ2-4 | 18 | - | TRBV7-9 | - | CASSLALGQGSAKNSQYF | TGTGCCAGCAGCTTAGCGCTTGGGCAGGGGTCGGCCAAAAACAGTCAGTACTTC
TRBJ2-5 | 13 | - | TRBV5-6 | - | CASSTGIQETQYF | TGTGCCAGCAGCACCGGGATCCAAGAGACCCAGTACTTC
TRBJ1-5 | 13 | few | TRBV10-2 | - | CASSEAGYQPQHF | TGCGCCAGCAGTGAGGCAGGGTATCAGCCCCAGCATTTT
TRBJ2-2 | 16 | - | TRBV6-4 | TRBD1 | CASSDHGQGHTGELFF | TGTGCCAGCAGCGACCACGGACAGGGTCACACCGGGGAGCTGTTTTTT
TRBJ2-1 | 14 | - | TRBV6-4 | TRBD2 | CASSRLAGANEQFF | TGTGCCAGCAGCCGACTAGCGGGAGCCAATGAGCAGTTCTTC
TRBJ2-7 | 14 | - | TRBV11-3 | - | CATRRAGLSHEQYF | TGTGCCACCCGGCGGGCGGGACTCTCCCACGAGCAGTACTTC
TRBJ1-2 | 12 | - | TRBV7-9 | TRBD1 | CSSSFDRDGYTF | TGTTCCAGCAGCTTCGACAGGGACGGCTACACCTTC
TRBJ2-3 | 15 | - | TRBV7-8 | TRBD2 | CASNAAGGPTDTQYF | TGTGCCAGCAACGCAGCGGGAGGGCCGACAGATACGCAGTATTTT
TRBJ1-1 | 13 | - | TRBV6-5 | - | CASAPPGNTEAFF | TGTGCCAGTGCCCCACCCGGGAACACTGAAGCTTTCTTT
TRBJ2-7 | 13 | - | TRBV30 | TRBD1 | CAWGTGAPYEQYF | TGTGCCTGGGGGACAGGGGCGCCCTACGAGCAGTACTTC
TRBJ1-4 | 14 | - | TRBV4-1 | - | CASSQQATNEKLFF | TGCGCCAGCAGCCAACAGGCAACTAATGAAAAACTGTTTTTT
TRBJ2-7 | 16 | - | TRBV2 | TRBD2 | CASSDGGLAGPYEQYF | TGTGCCAGCAGTGATGGGGGACTAGCGGGACCCTACGAGCAGTACTTC
TRBJ2-2 | 15 | - | TRBV6-5 | TRBD2 | CASSYRLAGTGELFF | TGTGCCAGCAGTTACAGACTAGCGGGGACCGGGGAGCTGTTTTTT
TRBJ2-7 | 13 | few | TRBV11-3 | TRBD1 | CASKENSDRDAYF | TGTGCCAGCAAGGAGAACTCGGACAGGGATGCGTACTTC
TRBJ2-2 | 18 | - | TRBV7-2 | TRBD2 | CASSPISAGAGGAGELFF | TGTGCCAGCAGCCCGATCTCAGCGGGAGCGGGTGGAGCCGGGGAGCTGTTTTTT
TRBJ1-1 | 14 | few | TRBV27 | TRBD1 | CASSRDSTNTEAFF | TGTGCCAGCAGTCGGGACAGTACGAACACTGAAGCTTTCTTT
TRBJ2-4 | 15 | - | TRBV10-2 | - | CASFLLRVAKNIQYF | TGCGCCAGCTTCCTACTCAGGGTTGCCAAAAACATTCAGTACTTC
TRBJ1-5 | 14 | few | TRBV12-5 | - | CASGLAINNQPQHF | TGTGCTAGTGGTTTGGCCATCAACAATCAGCCCCAGCATTTT
TRBJ2-7 | 14 | once | TRBV7-9 | - | CASSHPDNSYEQYF | TGTGCCAGCAGCCACCCGGACAACTCCTACGAGCAGTACTTC
TRBJ2-2 | 14 | once | TRBV4-3 | - | CASSQGARGGELFF | TGCGCCAGCAGCCAAGGGGCAAGGGGCGGGGAGCTGTTTTTT
TRBJ2-1 | 16 | once | TRBV7-2 | - | CASSLSSRGPYNEQFF | TGTGCCAGCAGCCTTTCAAGCCGAGGGCCGTACAATGAGCAGTTCTTC
TRBJ1-5 | 17 | - | TRBV7-2 | TRBD1 | CASSFAQGIGSNQPQHF | TGTGCCAGCAGCTTCGCACAGGGGATCGGTAGCAATCAGCCCCAGCATTTT
TRBJ2-7 | 16 | - | TRBV19 | - | CASSHGGIESLFEQYF | TGTGCCAGTAGTCACGGCGGGATTGAATCATTATTCGAGCAGTACTTC
TRBJ2-7 | 12 | - | TRBV30 | - | CAWTLFAGEQYF | TGTGCCTGGACCCTGTTCGCGGGAGAGCAGTACTTC
TRBJ1-6 | 14 | - | TRBV19 | TRBD1 | CASSITGGNSPLHF | TGTGCCAGTAGTATCACAGGGGGCAATTCACCCCTCCACTTT
TRBJ1-1 | 14 | once | TRBV5-1 | - | CASSRQELNTEAFF | TGCGCCAGCAGCAGACAGGAATTAAACACTGAAGCTTTCTTT
TRBJ2-5 | 12 | - | TRBV6-6 | - | CASKQGFETQYF | TGTGCCAGCAAGCAGGGCTTCGAGACCCAGTACTTC
TRBJ2-1 | 11 | - | TRBV11-3 | - | CASTRDREQFF | TGTGCCAGCACCCGAGACAGGGAGCAGTTCTTC
TRBJ2-5 | 13 | - | TRBV11-2 | - | CASSLSGQETQYF | TGTGCCAGCAGCCTTTCCGGGCAAGAGACCCAGTACTTC
TRBJ2-2 | 15 | - | TRBV5-5 | TRBD2 | CASSSSGHSTGELFF | TGTGCCAGCAGCTCTAGCGGTCACTCCACCGGGGAGCTGTTTTTT
TRBJ2-2 | 16 | - | TRBV7-2 | - | CASSLAQGWNTGELFF | TGTGCCAGCAGCTTAGCGCAGGGGTGGAACACCGGGGAGCTGTTTTTT
TRBJ1-2 | 13 | few | TRBV9 | - | CASSGGGDWGYTF | TGTGCCAGCAGCGGGGGAGGGGACTGGGGCTACACCTTC
TRBJ1-1 | 13 | few | TRBV13 | - | CASSLQVFTEAFF | TGTGCCAGCAGCCTACAGGTATTCACTGAAGCTTTCTTT
TRBJ1-5 | 12 | - | TRBV30 | - | CAWSRESQPQHF | TGTGCCTGGAGCCGGGAAAGTCAGCCCCAGCATTTT
TRBJ1-3 | 15 | - | TRBV18 | - | CASSPQGMSGNTIYF | TGTGCCAGCTCACCACAGGGGATGAGTGGAAACACCATATATTTT
TRBJ2-3 | 16 | - | TRBV6-6 | - | CASSYSLAAGTDTQYF | TGTGCCAGCAGTTACTCGTTAGCGGCGGGGACAGATACGCAGTATTTT
TRBJ1-3 | 15 | once | TRBV6-5 | TRBD1 | CASIRGPSSGNTIYF | TGTGCCAGCATCAGGGGGCCGAGTTCTGGAAACACCATATATTTT
TRBJ2-5 | 13 | - | TRBV5-4 | - | CASSLWERETQYF | TGTGCCAGCAGCTTGTGGGAGCGGGAGACCCAGTACTTC
TRBJ2-1 | 17 | - | TRBV4-1 | TRBD2 | CASSQALLAGILNEQFF | TGCGCCAGCAGCCAAGCCCTCCTAGCGGGAATTTTGAATGAGCAGTTCTTC
TRBJ2-1 | 14 | - | TRBV6-1 | TRBD2 | CASSTSQPYNEQFF | TGTGCCAGCTCGACTAGCCAACCTTACAATGAGCAGTTCTTC
TRBJ2-7 | 14 | - | TRBV28 | - | CASSFLVASGEQYF | TGTGCCAGCAGTTTTCTTGTAGCGTCTGGGGAGCAGTACTTC
TRBJ2-3 | 17 | - | TRBV14 | - | CASSQDRLAARWDTQYF | TGTGCCAGCAGCCAAGATCGGCTAGCCGCTCGGTGGGATACGCAGTATTTT
TRBJ2-7 | 15 | once | TRBV2 | - | CASSESQGTPYEQYF | TGTGCCAGCAGTGAAAGTCAGGGGACACCCTACGAGCAGTACTTC
TRBJ1-4 | 14 | - | TRBV7-6 | - | CASSLAAAPEKLFF | TGTGCCAGCAGCTTAGCGGCAGCGCCTGAAAAACTGTTTTTT
TRBJ1-4 | 16 | - | TRBV10-3 | - | CAISKVRDTTNEKLFF | TGTGCCATCAGTAAAGTCAGGGACACAACTAATGAAAAACTGTTTTTT
TRBJ2-5 | 11 | - | TRBV27 | TRBD1 | CASSRGETQYF | TGTGCCAGCTCCAGGGGGGAGACCCAGTACTTC
TRBJ2-2 | 17 | - | TRBV7-3 | TRBD2 | CASSPMGLAGDTGELFF | TGTGCCAGCAGCCCGATGGGACTAGCGGGAGACACCGGGGAGCTGTTTTTT
TRBJ1-2 | 14 | - | TRBV30 | - | CAWSLHSINYGYTF | TGTGCCTGGAGTTTACACAGCATTAACTATGGCTACACCTTC